The next 27 T cell receptor beta chains were all read from a single sample in a study of cytomegalovirus exposure and HLA in healthy donors. A multiplex PCR was run with 60 Vbeta primers and 13 Jbeta primers. The table came from immunoSEQ multiplex PCR; TCRdb's copy has only in-frame clones and leaves some out. The data show around 160,000 clones, roughly 80% seen once. The sequenced material came from PBMCs. The receptors here all came from a male donor in good health and CMV-seronegative.

This chain uses TRBV19 with TRBJ2-5, with D possibly TRBD1 on 5 matching bases. Trimming pared 2 bases from V and 4 bases from J, leaving 8 bases between. This CDR3 contains 13 residues. CDR1 is LNHDA, CDR2 SQIVND, per germline (reference sequence). The CDR3 spells CASSILGAETQYF. CDR3 nucleotide sequence: TGTGCCAGTAGTATATTAGGGGCAGAGACCCAGTACTTC.

This clone has just a few counts. The chain carries TRBV6-4 and TRBJ2-7; 8 nucleotides align to TRBD1. The ends lost 5 bases at V and 2 bases at J; junction bases unmatched: 5. The CDR3 totals 14 residues. Germline V gives CDR1 MRHNA, CDR2 SNTAGT. The CDR3 loop is CASSYRTGTYEQYF. CDR3 bases: TGTGCCAGCAGTTACCGGACAGGGACCTACGAGCAGTACTTC.

The chain combines TRBV2 with TRBJ2-2, with 7 positions matching TRBD1. Germline V gene data show CDR1 as SNHLY and CDR2 as FYNNEI. J was trimmed by 7 bases and V by 4 bases; bases with no gene match: 3. The CDR3 length is 13 residues. The CDR3 protein is CASSVQGNGELFF. As DNA, the CDR3 is TGTGCCAGCAGTGTACAGGGGAACGGGGAGCTGTTTTTT.

The chain has TRBV7-8 and TRBJ1-1, with 7 bases lining up with TRBD1. The CDR3 extends over 14 amino acids. CDR1 and CDR2 (germline): SGHVS, FQNEAQ. V dropped 4 bases and J dropped 4; count of bases not matched to a gene: 6. The CDR3: CASSSTGVATEAFF. DNA for the CDR3: TGTGCCAGCAGCTCCACAGGGGTGGCCACTGAAGCTTTCTTT.

The chain employs TRBV5-1 and TRBJ2-6, with D possibly TRBD1 on 6 matching bases. From germline, CDR1 is SGHRS and CDR2 YFSETQ. Between the trimmed V and J ends, which lost 4 bases and 4 bases, there was a span of 18 bases. The CDR3 spans 17 residues. The CDR3 sequence is CASSVQGLSYGANVLTF. The CDR3 bases are TGCGCCAGCAGCGTACAGGGTCTATCTTACGGGGCCAACGTCCTGACTTTC.

This rearrangement joins TRBV2 to TRBJ2-2; TRBD2 aligns across 8 bases. The CDR3 extends over 16 amino acids. Unmatched junction bases numbered 11, after V lost 6 bases and J lost 5 bases. Germline V CDR1 and CDR2: SNHLY, FYNNEI. CDR3 residues: CASSRYAGGGTGELFF. CDR3 nucleotides: TGTGCCAGCAGCCGCTACGCGGGAGGAGGAACCGGGGAGCTGTTTTTT.

This chain links TRBV19 with TRBJ2-5; D remains ambiguous. CDR1 and CDR2 (germline): LNHDA, SQIVND (reference sequence). Trimming stripped 3 bases from V and 1 base from J, with 9 bases between. The CDR3 has 14 residues. CDR3 protein: CASSITISQETQYF. CDR3 coding DNA: TGTGCCAGTAGTATTACTATCTCCCAAGAGACCCAGTACTTC.

The genes are TRBV4-3 and TRBJ1-2, with 9 bases lining up with TRBD1. CDR1 and CDR2 (germline): LGHNA, YSLEER. This CDR3 spans 15 amino acids. V shed 0 bases, J shed 8 bases, and the junction held 7 bases outside the gene matches. The CDR3 DNA sequence: TGCGCCAGCAGCCAAGAGTTACAGGGGGCCAGGGGCTACACCTTC. Amino acid sequence: CASSQELQGARGYTF.

The CDR3 DNA follows: TGCAGCGCCTTGACTGGGGGGGATACGCAGTATTTT. Translation gives CSALTGGDTQYF. The gene calls are TRBV29-1 and TRBJ2-3; D might be TRBD2 (6 bases). The CDR3 is 12 residues long. CDR1 SQVTM and CDR2 ANQGSEA come from the germline V gene. Trimming shortened V by 7 bases and J by 6 bases, and 14 bases separated the two germline ends.

The V call is TRBV7-9, the J call TRBJ1-2; 10 bases map to TRBD1. This CDR3 contains 16 residues. Germline CDR1 is SEHNR and CDR2 is FQNEAQ (reference sequence). Unmatched junction bases numbered 6, after V lost 5 bases and J lost 0 bases. CDR3 DNA sequence: TGTGCCAGCAGCCACAGGGACAGGGGTTCTAACTATGGCTACACCTTC. It specifies CASSHRDRGSNYGYTF.

This chain joins TRBV28 and TRBJ2-5; maybe TRBD1 (6 bases). The V gene lost 6 bases and the J gene lost 2 bases, with 13 bases spanning the gap. Germline V CDR1 and CDR2: MDHEN, SYDVKM. The CDR3 is made up of 14 amino acids. The chain's CDR3 is CASRDQGLQETQYF. The CDR3 coding sequence is TGTGCCAGCAGAGATCAGGGGCTGCAAGAGACCCAGTACTTC.

For this clone: Different DNA sequences within this sample yield the same CDR3. DNA for the CDR3: TGTGCCAGCAGCTTGCACGGACGGGGGAATCAGGAGACCCAGTACTTC. It translates to CASSLHGRGNQETQYF. V and J are TRBV7-2 and TRBJ2-5, with D possibly matching TRBD2 (6 bases). Germline CDR1 and CDR2: SGHTA and FQGNSA. The V end lost 3 bases, the J end lost 5 bases, and 19 bases lay between the germline ends. CDR3 length: 16 amino acids.

This clone was seen more than once but under ten times. The V call is TRBV9, the J call TRBJ2-7; TRBD2 is a possible D gene (6 bases). Germline V CDR1 and CDR2: SGDLS, YYNGEE. The CDR3 length is 16 residues. V lost 3 bases, J lost 3 bases, and 19 bases lay in between. CDR3 region: CASSAGEAGSVYEQYF. CDR3 DNA sequence: TGTGCCAGCAGCGCTGGTGAAGCGGGCTCCGTCTACGAGCAGTACTTC.

V is TRBV6-1 and J is TRBJ1-5, with a weak D call TRBD1 (5 bases). Trimming pared 10 bases from V and 3 bases from J, leaving 13 bases between. The germline gives CDR1 MNHNS, CDR2 SASEGT. CDR3 length: 13 amino acids. CDR3 nucleotide sequence: TGTGCCACTATGGACACATACAATCAGCCCCAGCATTTT. Encoded protein: CATMDTYNQPQHF.

This clone was observed a single time. The V and J genes are TRBV5-1 and TRBJ1-6, with 10 bases matching TRBD1. Germline V gene sequence: CDR1 SGHRS, CDR2 YFSETQ. V lost 3 bases to trimming and J lost 10 bases; unmatched junction nucleotides: 10. The CDR3 is 16 residues long. The CDR3 sequence is CASSSDPGQGLSPLHF. For the CDR3, the DNA is TGCGCCAGCAGCTCCGACCCGGGACAGGGGTTATCACCCCTCCACTTT.

The chain combines TRBV5-1 with TRBJ2-1, with D tentatively TRBD1 (6 bases). V shed 3 bases and J shed 7 bases, with 11 bases lying between them. The CDR3 covers 13 residues. Germline V gene sequence: CDR1 SGHRS, CDR2 YFSETQ. CDR3 nucleotides: TGCGCCAGCAGCTACGGACAGACAAATGAGCAGTTCTTC. This translates into CASSYGQTNEQFF.

This chain connects TRBV6-1 to TRBJ2-3, with D maybe TRBD1 (6 bases). V gave up 3 bases and J gave up 2 bases, with 15 bases separating them. CDR3 length: 16 amino acids. From germline, CDR1 is MNHNS and CDR2 SASEGT. The CDR3 DNA is TGTGCCAGCAGTGAGACAGGACACAGAACCACAGATACGCAGTATTTT. This gives the protein CASSETGHRTTDTQYF.

This chain links TRBV14 with TRBJ1-2; 8 bases are shared with TRBD1. Losses at the gene ends were 0 bases for V and 4 bases for J; bases not matched to a gene: 4. Germline V gives CDR1 SGHDN, CDR2 FVKESK. The CDR3 loop spans 15 amino acids. The CDR3 reads CASSQEPGQAYGYTF. The CDR3 coding sequence is TGTGCCAGCAGCCAAGAGCCGGGACAGGCCTATGGCTACACCTTC.

This chain links TRBV7-2 with TRBJ2-3, with D perhaps matching TRBD1 (5 bases). Germline CDR1 reads SGHTA; CDR2 reads FQGNSA. CDR3 size: 14 residues. Trimming left V 3 bases short and J 5 bases short, with 12 bases between. Here the CDR3 reads CASSFPKGLDTQYF. The CDR3 bases are TGTGCCAGCAGCTTCCCCAAGGGGTTAGATACGCAGTATTTT. Full variable domain (remainder filled in from reference TRBV7-2 and TRBJ2-3): GAGVSQSPSNKVTEKGKDVELRCDPISGHTALYWYRQSLGQGLEFLIYFQGNSAPDKSGLPSDRFSAERTGGSVSTLTIQRTQQEDSAVYLCASSFPKGLDTQYFGPGTRLTVL.

V gene TRBV19 combines with J gene TRBJ2-7, with D perhaps matching TRBD1 (5 bases). The V gene's germline CDR1 is LNHDA and CDR2 SQIVND (reference sequence). The CDR3 runs to 15 residues. The V end was cut by 2 bases, the J end by 2 bases, with 13 bases between. The CDR3 sequence is CASSIQIGRAYEQYF. The CDR3 DNA follows: TGTGCCAGTAGTATACAAATCGGCAGGGCCTACGAGCAGTACTTC. The full variable domain, in which reference TRBV19 and TRBJ2-7 provide the parts outside the CDR3, is DGGITQSPKYLFRKEGQNVTLSCEQNLNHDAMYWYRQDPGQGLRLIYYSQIVNDFQKGDIAEGYSVSREKKESFPLTVTSAQKNPTAFYLCASSIQIGRAYEQYFGPGTRLTVT.

Here the CDR3 DNA reads TGTGCCAGCAGTTACACCGGGAGCTCTGGAAACACCATATATTTT. Its protein is CASSYTGSSGNTIYF. V is TRBV6-5 and J is TRBJ1-3; D gene uncertain. The V end lost 2 bases, the J end lost 0 bases, and 8 bases lay between the germline ends. Germline CDR1 is MNHEY and CDR2 is SVGAGI. This CDR3 contains 15 residues.

V and J are TRBV7-6 and TRBJ1-5; perhaps TRBD1 as D (5 bases). The germline gives CDR1 SGHVS, CDR2 FNYEAQ. The V gene lost 5 bases and the J gene lost 4 bases, with 9 bases spanning the gap. The CDR3 is made up of 13 amino acids. The CDR3 DNA follows: TGTGCCAGCAGCCAAGACAGAAATCAGCCCCAGCATTTT. Protein sequence: CASSQDRNQPQHF.

A single count supports this clone. V gene TRBV27 combines with J gene TRBJ2-1; D is undetermined. This CDR3 contains 12 residues. Germline V gene data show CDR1 as MNHEY and CDR2 as SMNVEV (reference sequence). V lost 4 bases to trimming and J lost 9 bases, with 10 bases between them. The CDR3 region has the DNA TGTGCCAGCAGTTCTAGAGCGCGTGAGCAGTTCTTC. This sequence encodes CASSSRAREQFF.

This rearrangement joins TRBV6-5 to TRBJ2-7; D not certain. This CDR3 comprises 14 residues. Germline CDR1 reads MNHEY; CDR2 reads SVGAGI. Trimming removed 0 bases from V and 0 bases from J, with 6 bases in between. The CDR3 reads CASSYSDNSYEQYF. The DNA for the CDR3 is TGTGCCAGCAGTTACTCAGACAACTCCTACGAGCAGTACTTC.

This sequence joins TRBV19 and TRBJ2-2, with 9 nucleotides matching TRBD1. Germline CDR1 and CDR2: LNHDA and SQIVND (reference sequence). Trimming cost V 2 bases and J 4 bases; bases outside gene matches: 5. CDR3 size: 16 residues. CDR3 amino acids: CASSIYVTGGTGELFF. The CDR3 region has the DNA TGTGCCAGTAGTATATACGTGACAGGGGGCACCGGGGAGCTGTTTTTT.

This clone appeared a single time. This chain joins TRBV4-2 and TRBJ2-4, with D unclear. With 4 bases removed from V and 8 bases from J, the gap between germline ends came to 21 bases. CDR1 is LGHNA, CDR2 YNFKEQ, per germline. The CDR3 spans 16 residues. In DNA, the CDR3 is TGTGCCAGCAGCCCGATCGGCCGCCAGGCTGGGTACATTCAGTACTTC. It specifies CASSPIGRQAGYIQYF.

The gene calls are TRBV2 and TRBJ1-2; 7 nucleotides match TRBD1. The germline CDR1 and CDR2 sequences are SNHLY and FYNNEI. This CDR3 is built from 14 residues. The V segment lost 4 bases and the J segment 6 bases; nucleotides outside the gene matches: 8. CDR3 amino acids: CASSGRQGRNGYTF. In nucleotides, the CDR3 is TGTGCCAGCAGTGGGAGACAGGGTAGAAATGGCTACACCTTC.